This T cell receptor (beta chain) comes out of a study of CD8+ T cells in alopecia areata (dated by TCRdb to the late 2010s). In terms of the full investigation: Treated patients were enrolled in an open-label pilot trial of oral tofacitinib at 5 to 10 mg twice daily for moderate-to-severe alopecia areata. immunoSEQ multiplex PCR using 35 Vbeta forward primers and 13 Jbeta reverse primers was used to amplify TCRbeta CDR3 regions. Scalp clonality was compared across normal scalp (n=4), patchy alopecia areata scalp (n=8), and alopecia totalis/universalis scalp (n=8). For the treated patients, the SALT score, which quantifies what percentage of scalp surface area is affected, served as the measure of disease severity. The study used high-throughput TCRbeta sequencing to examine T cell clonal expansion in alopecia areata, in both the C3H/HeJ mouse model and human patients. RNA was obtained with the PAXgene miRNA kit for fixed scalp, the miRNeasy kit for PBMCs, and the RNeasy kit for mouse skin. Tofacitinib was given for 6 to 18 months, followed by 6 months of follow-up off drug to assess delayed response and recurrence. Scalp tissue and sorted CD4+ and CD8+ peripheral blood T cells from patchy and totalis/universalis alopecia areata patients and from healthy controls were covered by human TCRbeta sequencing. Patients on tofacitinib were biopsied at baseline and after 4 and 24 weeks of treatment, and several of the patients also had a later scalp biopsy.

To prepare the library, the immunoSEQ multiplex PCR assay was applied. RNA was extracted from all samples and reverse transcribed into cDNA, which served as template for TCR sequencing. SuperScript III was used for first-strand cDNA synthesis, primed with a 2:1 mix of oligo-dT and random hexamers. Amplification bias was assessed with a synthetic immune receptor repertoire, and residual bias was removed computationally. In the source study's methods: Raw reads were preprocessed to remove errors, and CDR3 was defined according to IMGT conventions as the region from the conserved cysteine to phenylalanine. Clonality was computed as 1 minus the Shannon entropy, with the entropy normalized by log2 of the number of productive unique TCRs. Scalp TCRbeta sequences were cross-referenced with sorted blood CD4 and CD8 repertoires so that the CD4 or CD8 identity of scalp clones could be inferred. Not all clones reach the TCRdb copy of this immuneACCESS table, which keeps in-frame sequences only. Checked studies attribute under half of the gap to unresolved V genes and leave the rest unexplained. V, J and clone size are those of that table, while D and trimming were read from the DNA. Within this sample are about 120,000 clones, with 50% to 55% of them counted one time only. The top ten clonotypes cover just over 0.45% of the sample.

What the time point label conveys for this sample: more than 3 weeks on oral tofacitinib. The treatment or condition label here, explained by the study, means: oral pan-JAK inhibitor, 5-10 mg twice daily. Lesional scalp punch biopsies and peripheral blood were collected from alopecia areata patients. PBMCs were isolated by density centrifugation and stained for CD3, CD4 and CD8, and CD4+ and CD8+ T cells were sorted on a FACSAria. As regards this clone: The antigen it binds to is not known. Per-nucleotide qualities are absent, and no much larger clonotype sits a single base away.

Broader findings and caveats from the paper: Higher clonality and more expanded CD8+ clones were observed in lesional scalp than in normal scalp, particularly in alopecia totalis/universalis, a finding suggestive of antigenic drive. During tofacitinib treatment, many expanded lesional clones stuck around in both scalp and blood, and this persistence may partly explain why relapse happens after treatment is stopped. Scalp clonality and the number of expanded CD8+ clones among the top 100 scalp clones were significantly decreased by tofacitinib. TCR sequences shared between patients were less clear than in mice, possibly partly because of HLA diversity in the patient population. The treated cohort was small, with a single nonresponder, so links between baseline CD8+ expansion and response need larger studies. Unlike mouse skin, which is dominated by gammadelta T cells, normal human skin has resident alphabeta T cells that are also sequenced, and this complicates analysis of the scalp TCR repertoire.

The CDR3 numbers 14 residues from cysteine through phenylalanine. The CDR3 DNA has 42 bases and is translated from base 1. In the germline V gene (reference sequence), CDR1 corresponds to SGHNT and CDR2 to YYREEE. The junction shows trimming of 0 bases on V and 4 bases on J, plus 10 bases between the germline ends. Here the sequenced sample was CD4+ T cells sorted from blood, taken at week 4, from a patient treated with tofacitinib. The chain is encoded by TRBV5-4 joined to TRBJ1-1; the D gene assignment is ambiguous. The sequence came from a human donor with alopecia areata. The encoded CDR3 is CASSLEGQGTEAFF. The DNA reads TGTGCCAGCAGCTTGGAAGGTCAAGGCACTGAAGCTTTCTTT. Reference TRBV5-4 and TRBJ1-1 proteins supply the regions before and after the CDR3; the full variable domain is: ETGVTQSPTHLIKTRGQQVTLRCSSQSGHNTVSWYQQALGQGPQFIFQYYREEENGRGNFPPRFSGLQFPNYSSELNVNALELDDSALYLCASSLEGQGTEAFFGQGTRLTVV.